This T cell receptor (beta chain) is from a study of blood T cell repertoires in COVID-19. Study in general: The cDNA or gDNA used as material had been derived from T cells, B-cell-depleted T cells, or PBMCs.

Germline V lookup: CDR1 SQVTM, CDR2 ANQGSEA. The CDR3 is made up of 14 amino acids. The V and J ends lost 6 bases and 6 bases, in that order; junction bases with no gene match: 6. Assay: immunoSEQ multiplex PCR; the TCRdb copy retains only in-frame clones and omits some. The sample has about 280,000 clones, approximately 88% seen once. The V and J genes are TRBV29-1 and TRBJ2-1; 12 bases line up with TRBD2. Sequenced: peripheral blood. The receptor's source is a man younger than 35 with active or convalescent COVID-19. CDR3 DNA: TGCAGCGTCCAAGGACTAGCGGGGAGCAATGAGCAGTTCTTC. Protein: CSVQGLAGSNEQFF.